The T cell receptor beta chain under discussion was sequenced for a study of blood T cell repertoires in COVID-19. Turning to the study itself: Donors in the United States, Italy and Spain gave samples during acute or convalescent COVID-19. Sample material is recorded as cDNA or gDNA derived from T cells, B-cell-depleted T cells, or PBMCs.

Participants came from about two dozen US areas, aged about 18 to 95 years. In Cohort 3, a recovered donor had either two negative PCRs, clearance, or symptom resolution. Some clones are missing from TCRdb's copy, which holds only in-frame ones; the method was immunoSEQ multiplex PCR. The data contain a few hundred thousand clones, roughly 90% of them singletons. The CDR3 loop spans 16 amino acids. Germline CDR1 reads LNHNV; CDR2 reads YYDKDF (reference sequence). V was clipped by 0 bases and J by 4 bases, with 14 bases between them. This chain joins TRBV15 and TRBJ2-3; perhaps TRBD1 as D (5 bases). Material: PBMCs or T cells enriched from blood (not recorded which). The TCR sequence derives from a woman between 25 and 40 years old who had recovered from COVID-19. In DNA, the CDR3 is TGTGCCACCAGCAGAGACTTGTCCAGGGCGGCAGATACGCAGTATTTT. Protein sequence: CATSRDLSRAADTQYF.